The rows below give T cell receptor beta chains drawn from one sample of a study of blood T cell repertoires in COVID-19. Some clones are missing from TCRdb's copy, which holds only in-frame ones; the method was immunoSEQ multiplex PCR. Counted here are about 320,000 clones, under 90% occurring once; the ten biggest clones make up roughly 5%. Specimen: PBMCs or T cells enriched from blood (not recorded which). These receptors all stem from a man between 60 and 75 years old who had recovered from COVID-19. The CDR3 runs from the conserved cysteine through the conserved F or W. D genes are given only for firm matches. Only some rows state a clone size, as once, few, many or a class for expanded clones.

D: TRBD2
J: TRBJ2-3
length: 17
size: -
V: TRBV2
DNA: TGTGCCAGCAGTGAAACAGCGGGAGGGATGAGAACAGATACGCAGTATTTT
CDR3: CASSETAGGMRTDTQYF

D: -
J: TRBJ1-5
length: 13
size: -
V: TRBV7-2
DNA: TGTGCCAGCAGCCCCAGCCCGGAGGGCCAGCGGCATTTT
CDR3: CASSPSPEGQRHF

D: TRBD1
J: TRBJ1-6
length: 16
size: -
V: TRBV5-1
DNA: TGCGCCAGCAGCCCACAGACAGGGGGCGGTAATTCACCCCTCCACTTT
CDR3: CASSPQTGGGNSPLHF

D: -
J: TRBJ2-1
length: 16
size: -
V: TRBV24-1
DNA: TGTGCCACCAGTGATCCGGGGTTCCCGTCTCGGAATGAGCAGTTCTTC
CDR3: CATSDPGFPSRNEQFF

D: -
J: TRBJ2-3
length: 16
size: once
V: TRBV4-2
DNA: TGTGCCAGCAGCCAAGTGAGCGGAGCAGCCGGAGATACGCAGTATTTT
CDR3: CASSQVSGAAGDTQYF

D: TRBD1
J: TRBJ1-4
length: 17
size: -
V: TRBV3-1/TRBV3-2
DNA: TGTGCCAGCAGCCAAGTGGGGGACAGGGGATCAGGAGAAAAACTGTTTTTT
CDR3: CASSQVGDRGSGEKLFF

D: TRBD2
J: TRBJ2-7
length: 19
size: -
V: TRBV5-5
DNA: TGTGCCAGCAGCAAATCTTCGACTAGCGGGAGCGGGATCCCCTACGAGCAGTACTTC
CDR3: CASSKSSTSGSGIPYEQYF

D: TRBD1
J: TRBJ2-7
length: 16
size: -
V: TRBV28
DNA: TGTGCCAGCAGTTCATCCGGTCACAGGGGGCTGTACGAGCAGTACTTC
CDR3: CASSSSGHRGLYEQYF

D: TRBD1
J: TRBJ1-2
length: 13
size: -
V: TRBV7-2
DNA: TGTGCCAGCAGCGTTTACAGGGGAGATGGCTACACCTTC
CDR3: CASSVYRGDGYTF

D: -
J: TRBJ2-5
length: 15
size: once
V: TRBV3-1/TRBV3-2
DNA: TGTGCCAGCAGCCAAGTTGAGGGCAGGGGCAAGACCCAGTACTTC
CDR3: CASSQVEGRGKTQYF

D: TRBD2
J: TRBJ2-5
length: 14
size: -
V: TRBV5-5
DNA: TGTGCCAGCAGCATTAGCGGGATGGAGGAGACCCAGTACTTC
CDR3: CASSISGMEETQYF

D: TRBD2
J: TRBJ2-4
length: 12
size: -
V: TRBV29-1
DNA: TGCAGCGTTGGGACTAGCGGGAACATTCAGTACTTC
CDR3: CSVGTSGNIQYF

D: -
J: TRBJ2-6
length: 13
size: few
V: TRBV19
DNA: TGTGCCAGTAGCTACCCTGGGGCCAACGTCCTGACTTTC
CDR3: CASSYPGANVLTF

D: -
J: TRBJ1-5
length: 13
size: -
V: TRBV6-5
DNA: TGTGCCAGCAACGGGGGGCTAGGACAGCCCCAGCATTTT
CDR3: CASNGGLGQPQHF

D: TRBD1
J: TRBJ2-7
length: 15
size: -
V: TRBV5-1
DNA: TGCGCCAGCAGCTTGGTAGGGACAGGGACATACGAGCAGTACTTC
CDR3: CASSLVGTGTYEQYF

D: -
J: TRBJ1-2
length: 15
size: once
V: TRBV28
DNA: TGTGCCAGCAGTACTAGACGAACAGGGAACTATGGCTACACCTTC
CDR3: CASSTRRTGNYGYTF

D: -
J: TRBJ2-7
length: 15
size: -
V: TRBV15
DNA: TGTGCCACCAGCAGGGCTCCCGGGACTGGGTACGAGCAGTACTTC
CDR3: CATSRAPGTGYEQYF

D: TRBD1
J: TRBJ2-6
length: 16
size: -
V: TRBV7-8
DNA: TGTGCCAGCCGGACAGGTGCCTTCTCTGGGGCCAACGTCCTGACTTTC
CDR3: CASRTGAFSGANVLTF

D: TRBD1
J: TRBJ1-5
length: 15
size: once
V: TRBV6-5
DNA: TGTGCCAGCAGTCCCGGGACAGGGGCAAATCAGCCCCAGCATTTT
CDR3: CASSPGTGANQPQHF

D: TRBD2
J: TRBJ2-7
length: 14
size: -
V: TRBV6-5
DNA: TGTGCCAGCAGTTACTTGGGGACTAGCGACGAGCAGTACTTC
CDR3: CASSYLGTSDEQYF

D: TRBD2
J: TRBJ2-1
length: 15
size: -
V: TRBV14
DNA: TGTGCCAGCAGCCAAAGACGTCTAGCGGGAATTGAGCAGTTCTTC
CDR3: CASSQRRLAGIEQFF

D: -
J: TRBJ2-3
length: 15
size: -
V: TRBV5-1
DNA: TGCGCCAGCCGAGAGGACGGGAGCGAGTTAGATACGCAGTATTTT
CDR3: CASREDGSELDTQYF

D: TRBD1
J: TRBJ1-4
length: 18
size: -
V: TRBV25-1
DNA: TGTGCCAGCAGTCTCGACCAGGCAGGGGGCGGATTTAATGAAAAACTGTTTTTT
CDR3: CASSLDQAGGGFNEKLFF

D: TRBD1
J: TRBJ1-2
length: 12
size: -
V: TRBV2
DNA: TGTGCCAGCGGAAGGACAGGGGGCGGCTACACCTTC
CDR3: CASGRTGGGYTF

D: -
J: TRBJ2-5
length: 11
size: few
V: TRBV11-2
DNA: TGTGCCAGCAGCTTAACAGGGTCCCAGTACTTC
CDR3: CASSLTGSQYF

D: -
J: TRBJ1-3
length: 14
size: -
V: TRBV11-2
DNA: TGTGCCAGCAGCCGGACAGCCTCTGGAAACACCATATATTTT
CDR3: CASSRTASGNTIYF

D: TRBD2
J: TRBJ2-5
length: 16
size: -
V: TRBV9
DNA: TGTGCCAGCAGCTCCACCCTCAGACCGGGAGGGGAGACCCAGTACTTC
CDR3: CASSSTLRPGGETQYF

D: TRBD1
J: TRBJ1-6
length: 17
size: -
V: TRBV11-2
DNA: TGTGCCAGCAGCTCAGGGACAGTCCCATTACTGAATTCACCCCTCCACTTT
CDR3: CASSSGTVPLLNSPLHF

D: TRBD1
J: TRBJ2-7
length: 13
size: -
V: TRBV9
DNA: TGTGCCAGCGGCGGACAGGGGTCAGGGGAGCAGTACTTC
CDR3: CASGGQGSGEQYF

D: TRBD1
J: TRBJ2-7
length: 16
size: -
V: TRBV27
DNA: TGTGCCAGCAGTTTATCTGCGACAGGGGTGATCTACGAGCAGTACTTC
CDR3: CASSLSATGVIYEQYF

D: TRBD1
J: TRBJ1-2
length: 13
size: -
V: TRBV7-2
DNA: TGTGCTGTTGGGGACAGGGGGAGTTATGGCTACACCTTC
CDR3: CAVGDRGSYGYTF

D: TRBD2
J: TRBJ2-1
length: 19
size: -
V: TRBV11-3
DNA: TGTGCCAGCAGCTTAGCTGGGACTAGCCTAGCCCCCTCCTACAATGAGCAGTTCTTC
CDR3: CASSLAGTSLAPSYNEQFF

D: TRBD1
J: TRBJ1-6
length: 13
size: -
V: TRBV10-3
DNA: TGTGCCATCAGCCAGGGGGTTAATTCACCCCTCCACTTT
CDR3: CAISQGVNSPLHF

D: TRBD1
J: TRBJ1-3
length: 13
size: -
V: TRBV30
DNA: TGTGCCTGGAGTGTAAAGGGGGCGGACACCATATATTTT
CDR3: CAWSVKGADTIYF

D: -
J: TRBJ2-2
length: 13
size: -
V: TRBV7-9
DNA: TGTGCCAACGGGACATCGAACACCGGGGAGCTGTTTTTT
CDR3: CANGTSNTGELFF

D: TRBD2
J: TRBJ2-4
length: 15
size: -
V: TRBV9
DNA: TGTGCCAGCAGCCCGCGGGAGTCGGGCGTGGACATTCAGTACTTC
CDR3: CASSPRESGVDIQYF

D: TRBD2
J: TRBJ2-7
length: 16
size: -
V: TRBV6-6
DNA: TGTGCCAGCAGTTTGACTTCTAGCGGGAGCCGCTACGAGCAGTACTTC
CDR3: CASSLTSSGSRYEQYF